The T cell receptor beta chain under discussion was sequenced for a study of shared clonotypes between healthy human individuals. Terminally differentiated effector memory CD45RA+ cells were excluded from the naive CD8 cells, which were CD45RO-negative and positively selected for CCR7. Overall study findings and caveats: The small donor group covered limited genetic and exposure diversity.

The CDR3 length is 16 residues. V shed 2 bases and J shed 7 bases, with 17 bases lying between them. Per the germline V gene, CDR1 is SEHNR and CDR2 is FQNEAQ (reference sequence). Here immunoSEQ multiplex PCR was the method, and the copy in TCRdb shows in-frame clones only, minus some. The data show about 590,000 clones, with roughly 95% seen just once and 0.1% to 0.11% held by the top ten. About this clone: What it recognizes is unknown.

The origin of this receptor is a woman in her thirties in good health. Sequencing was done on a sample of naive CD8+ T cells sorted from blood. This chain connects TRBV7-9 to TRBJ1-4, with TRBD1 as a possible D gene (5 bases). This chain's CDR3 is CASSLKVGRAGEKLFF. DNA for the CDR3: TGTGCCAGCAGCTTAAAGGTTGGCAGGGCGGGTGAAAAACTGTTTTTT.